Shown below are 21 T cell receptor beta chains from a single sample sequenced in a study of cytomegalovirus exposure and HLA in healthy donors. The method was immunoSEQ multiplex PCR; TCRdb's version includes in-frame clones alone and lacks a portion of them. The sample includes some 41,000 clones, 93% seen only once; the top ten take around 2.1%. The material sequenced was PBMCs. These receptors all come from a woman aged 18 to 35 in good health and CMV-seronegative.

The rearrangement links TRBV10-2 to TRBJ1-1; 8 bases are a match to TRBD1. Per germline, CDR1 WSHSY and CDR2 SAAADI. Germline trimming cut 4 bases from V and 4 bases from J; bases unmatched to any gene: 8. The CDR3 is 15 residues long. The CDR3 sequence is CASSARTGGGTEAFF. The DNA for the CDR3 is TGCGCCAGCAGTGCCCGAACAGGGGGAGGCACTGAAGCTTTCTTT.

This sequence joins TRBV5-1 and TRBJ2-7, with 15 bases fitting TRBD2. The germline V gene encodes CDR1 SGHRS and CDR2 YFSETQ. Germline trimming cut 3 bases from V and 2 bases from J; bases unmatched to any gene: 9. The CDR3 runs 18 residues. As DNA, the CDR3 is TGCGCCAGCAGCTCATCCGGGACTAGCGGGAGGAGCACCTACGAGCAGTACTTC. Translation gives CASSSSGTSGRSTYEQYF.

The V and J genes are TRBV11-2 and TRBJ2-7; D unclear. V was pared by 3 bases and J by 0 bases, with 6 bases between. Germline lookup yields CDR1 SGHAT and CDR2 FQNNGV. CDR3 size: 13 residues. The CDR3 loop reads CASSLAVSYEQYF. The CDR3 nucleotides are TGTGCCAGCAGCTTGGCAGTCTCCTACGAGCAGTACTTC.

The J gene is TRBJ2-5, the V gene TRBV5-1; a weak D match, TRBD1 (5 bases). Germline V lookup: CDR1 SGHRS, CDR2 YFSETQ. The CDR3 runs 14 residues. The V and J ends lost 0 bases and 5 bases respectively, with 11 bases between them. Here the CDR3 DNA reads TGCGCCAGCAGCTTGGAGGTCTCAGGGGAGACCCAGTACTTC. Its protein product is CASSLEVSGETQYF.

In its sample, this clone was seen once. The rearrangement uses TRBV23-1 and TRBJ1-5, with TRBD1 matching over 10 bases. TRBV23-1 is annotated as an ORF whose role is uncertain. V lost 4 bases to trimming and J lost 0 bases; unmatched junction nucleotides: 9. The CDR3 is 18 residues long. Written as DNA, the CDR3 is TGCGCCAGCAGTCCCCGGGACAGGGGCCCTTATAGCAATCAGCCCCAGCATTTT. Its protein is CASSPRDRGPYSNQPQHF.

This clone was observed a handful of times. This chain links TRBV6-5 with TRBJ2-1; TRBD1 aligns across 11 bases. The CDR3 is made up of 14 amino acids. The junction had 5 bases not matched to a gene; V was cut back by 5 bases and J by 8 bases. Germline CDR1 reads MNHEY; CDR2 reads SVGAGI. The CDR3 bases are TGTGCCAGCAGTGGCGGACAGGGGGCTGATGAGCAGTTCTTC. Its protein is CASSGGQGADEQFF.

This chain uses TRBV28 with TRBJ2-7; 7 nucleotides agree with TRBD1. Trimming removed 2 bases from V and 7 bases from J; junction bases left unmatched: 5. Per the germline V gene, CDR1 is MDHEN and CDR2 is SYDVKM. CDR3 length equals 13 residues. For the CDR3, the DNA is TGTGCCAGCAGTTTAGGGACAGTACGTGAGCAGTACTTC. Translation gives CASSLGTVREQYF. Full variable domain (outside the CDR3, taken from reference TRBV28 and TRBJ2-7): DVKVTQSSRYLVKRTGEKVFLECVQDMDHENMFWYRQDPGLGLRLIYFSYDVKMKEKGDIPEGYSVSREKKERFSLILESASTNQTSMYLCASSLGTVREQYFGPGTRLTVT.

The rearrangement joins TRBV28 to TRBJ2-1; D is possibly TRBD1 (6 bases). The CDR3 spans 17 residues. Germline values: CDR1 MDHEN, CDR2 SYDVKM. V lost 6 bases and J 3 bases, leaving 21 bases between the germline ends. The CDR3 coding sequence is TGTGCCAGCAGCCCTACGACAGGCTCAAAACTCTACAATGAGCAGTTCTTC. Protein: CASSPTTGSKLYNEQFF.

V gene TRBV6-5 combines with J gene TRBJ2-2; 10 bases align to TRBD1. The trim removed 3 bases at V and 0 bases at J, leaving 1 base unmatched. This CDR3 is 16 amino acids long. Germline V CDR1 and CDR2: MNHEY, SVGAGI. The CDR3 region has the DNA TGTGCCAGCAGTTATGGGACAGGGGCGAACACCGGGGAGCTGTTTTTT. Its protein product is CASSYGTGANTGELFF.

The rearrangement joins TRBV12-5 to TRBJ2-1; 7 bases are shared with TRBD1. The V gene end was trimmed by 1 base and the J gene end by 6 bases; junction bases not matched to a gene: 6. The CDR3 covers 15 residues. CDR1 is LGHNT, CDR2 FRNRAP, per germline. This chain's CDR3 is CASGLARTGSNEQFF. In DNA, the CDR3 is TGTGCTAGTGGTTTGGCCCGGACAGGTTCCAATGAGCAGTTCTTC.

The rearrangement joins TRBV7-9 to TRBJ2-7, with TRBD2 matching 10 bases. Germline-derived CDR1 and CDR2 are SEHNR and FQNEAQ (reference sequence). The V and J ends lost 5 bases and 6 bases, in that order; junction bases with no gene match: 22. The CDR3 contains 19 residues. The DNA for the CDR3 is TGTGCCAGCAGCCCACGATTGGCGGGACTAGCGTCGCGCGGGGGCGAGCAGTACTTC. Protein: CASSPRLAGLASRGGEQYF.

This chain joins TRBV29-1 and TRBJ2-7; D unclear. The V end lost 1 base, the J end lost 3 bases, and 7 bases lay between the germline ends. Germline V gene lookup returns CDR1 SQVTM and CDR2 ANQGSEA. This CDR3 spans 12 amino acids. The CDR3 here is CSVEAESYEQYF. CDR3 nucleotide sequence: TGCAGCGTTGAAGCGGAGAGCTACGAGCAGTACTTC.

The rearrangement joins TRBV19 to TRBJ2-7; 9 bases match TRBD1. Germline-derived CDR1 and CDR2 are LNHDA and SQIVND (reference sequence). The CDR3 has 15 residues. V gave up 5 bases and J gave up 0 bases; unmatched junction bases: 5. The CDR3 region is CASSEQGASSYEQYF. The CDR3 nucleotides are TGTGCCAGTAGTGAACAGGGGGCGAGCTCCTACGAGCAGTACTTC.

This clone was seen just once. This chain links TRBV2 with TRBJ2-1; 11 bases agree with TRBD2. Per germline, CDR1 SNHLY and CDR2 FYNNEI. The CDR3 contains 14 residues. V lost 6 bases and J lost 9; bases outside the gene matches: 7. The CDR3 protein is CASRLAGGGSEQFF. The DNA for the CDR3 is TGTGCCAGCAGGCTAGCGGGGGGCGGGAGTGAGCAGTTCTTC.

Only a few counts were recorded for this clone. The J gene is TRBJ2-7, the V gene TRBV10-3, with D hard to call. Trimming took 2 bases from V and 5 from J, leaving 10 bases between them. CDR1 is ENHRY and CDR2 is SYGVKD in the germline V gene. The CDR3 has 13 amino acids. CDR3 region: CAISEGLSNEQYF. The DNA of the CDR3 is TGTGCCATCAGTGAGGGTTTGAGCAACGAGCAGTACTTC.

This clone was seen just once. The chain links TRBV5-4 to TRBJ1-2, with D perhaps TRBD1 (6 bases). The V end was cut by 6 bases, the J end by 6 bases, with 18 bases between. Germline V gives CDR1 SGHNT, CDR2 YYREEE (reference sequence). CDR3 length equals 14 residues. The DNA of the CDR3 is TGTGCCAGCACCCTGGGGGGGCGCGGCGATGGCTACACCTTC. It encodes CASTLGGRGDGYTF.

V usage is TRBV6-4 and J usage is TRBJ2-2; 8 bases align to TRBD1. This CDR3 region has 14 residues. Germline lookup yields CDR1 MRHNA and CDR2 SNTAGT. The V gene end was trimmed by 5 bases and the J gene end by 3 bases; junction bases not matched to a gene: 2. The CDR3 bases are TGTGCCAGCAGTCAGGGGGCGGACACCGGGGAGCTGTTTTTT. Its translation is CASSQGADTGELFF.

The rearrangement joins TRBV6-5 to TRBJ2-3; 7 bases match TRBD1. The CDR3 is 14 amino acids. The germline V gene has CDR1 MNHEY and CDR2 SVGAGI. The J segment lost 3 bases and the V segment lost 6 bases, leaving 6 bases of the junction unmatched. CDR3 loop: CASSRGQETDTQYF. The CDR3 DNA reads as TGTGCCAGCAGCCGCGGACAGGAAACAGATACGCAGTATTTT.

This clone was detected only once. The chain has TRBV20-1 and TRBJ1-2, with TRBD1 as a possible D gene (6 bases). The CDR3 consists of 11 residues. V shed 5 bases and J shed 4 bases, with 8 bases lying between them. Germline V gives CDR1 DFQATT, CDR2 SNEGSKA (reference sequence). CDR3 sequence: CSAPDSYGYTF. The CDR3 DNA reads TGCAGTGCTCCGGACAGCTATGGCTACACCTTC.

The V and J genes are TRBV9 and TRBJ2-1; D remains unclear. The CDR3 runs 14 residues. With 1 base removed from V and 5 bases from J, the gap between germline ends came to 10 bases. Looked up from germline, CDR1 is SGDLS and CDR2 is YYNGEE. This chain's CDR3 is CASSVLNRDNEQFF. CDR3 sequence (DNA): TGTGCCAGCAGCGTATTGAACCGGGACAATGAGCAGTTCTTC.

This clone was recorded once. The chain recombines TRBV19 with TRBJ2-7, with 11 bases aligning to TRBD1. This CDR3 spans 14 amino acids. Losses at the gene ends were 3 bases for V and 5 bases for J; bases not matched to a gene: 3. Per germline, CDR1 LNHDA and CDR2 SQIVND (reference sequence). The CDR3 here is CASSIGQGANEQYF. The DNA for the CDR3 is TGTGCCAGTAGTATCGGACAGGGGGCCAACGAGCAGTACTTC.